These 6 T cell receptor beta chains were sequenced from one sample in a study of blood T cell repertoires in COVID-19. The protocol was immunoSEQ multiplex PCR, while the TCRdb copy is restricted to in-frame clones and leaves out a portion. The data contain some 230,000 clones, about four fifths of them singletons. The sequencing sample was made of PBMCs or T cells enriched from blood (not recorded which). All receptors come from a woman aged 40 to 50 with acute COVID-19.

The rearrangement joins TRBV20-1 to TRBJ1-1; the D gene is possibly TRBD1 (5 bases). Germline-derived CDR1 and CDR2 are DFQATT and SNEGSKA (reference sequence). The CDR3 has 16 residues. Trimming pared 3 bases from V and 6 bases from J, leaving 23 bases between. In nucleotides, the CDR3 is TGCAGTGCTAGTGCGGTAAGGGAGGGGTATCGCGCTGAAGCTTTCTTT. It translates to CSASAVREGYRAEAFF.

This chain links TRBV19 with TRBJ2-6; D is possibly TRBD1 (7 bases). CDR3 length equals 16 residues. The germline gives CDR1 LNHDA, CDR2 SQIVND (reference sequence). V lost 4 bases to trimming and J lost 4 bases, with 14 bases between them. CDR3 residues: CASSNARGAGANVLTF. DNA for the CDR3: TGTGCCAGTAGTAACGCCAGGGGGGCAGGGGCCAACGTCCTGACTTTC.

This clone turned up a few times. This chain connects TRBV5-1 to TRBJ1-4, with D hard to call. This CDR3 has 16 residues. Germline V lookup: CDR1 SGHRS, CDR2 YFSETQ. V lost 1 base, J lost 3 bases, and 13 bases lay in between. The CDR3 DNA reads TGCGCCAGCAGCTTGAAGTCGCGAGGCCCTAATGAAAAACTGTTTTTT. Its translation: CASSLKSRGPNEKLFF.

The gene calls are TRBV27 and TRBJ2-1; 10 bases are a match to TRBD2. V trimming: 6 bases; J trimming: 1 base; junction bases outside the gene matches: 12. The germline gives CDR1 MNHEY, CDR2 SMNVEV (reference sequence). The CDR3 sequence is 18 residues long. The DNA of the CDR3 is TGTGCCAGCAGCATCAAGGGACTAGCGTCTTCTTCCTACAATGAGCAGTTCTTC. This gives the protein CASSIKGLASSSYNEQFF.

In this sample, this clone turned up once. The rearrangement uses TRBV20-1 and TRBJ1-1; 8 nucleotides align to TRBD1. The CDR3 length is 11 residues. The germline gives CDR1 DFQATT, CDR2 SNEGSKA (reference sequence). Germline trimming cut 4 bases from V and 7 bases from J; bases unmatched to any gene: 2. The CDR3 is CSATGTGEAFF. DNA of the CDR3: TGCAGTGCTACCGGGACAGGTGAAGCTTTCTTT.

As DNA, the CDR3 is TGTGCCACCAGTGTGTCAGGGAACTATGGCTACACCTTC. This encodes CATSVSGNYGYTF. This chain uses TRBV24-1 with TRBJ1-2, with D possibly being TRBD1 (5 bases). V lost 5 bases to trimming and J lost 2 bases, with 8 bases between them. Looked up from germline, CDR1 is KGHDR and CDR2 is SFDVKD. This CDR3 contains 13 residues.